The source of this TCR beta chain is a study of cytomegalovirus exposure and HLA in healthy donors. Assay used: immunoSEQ multiplex PCR; TCRdb lists only in-frame clones, some missing. Counted here are tens of thousands of clones, 92% occurring once; the ten biggest clones make up roughly 1.4%. CDR1 is MNHEY and CDR2 is SMNVEV in the germline V gene (reference sequence). Trimming cost V 3 bases and J 4 bases; bases outside gene matches: 6. The CDR3 runs 16 residues. V and J are TRBV27 and TRBJ2-1, with TRBD1 identical over 10 bases. Sequences were obtained from PBMCs. The origin of this receptor is a man aged 18 to 35 in good health and CMV-seronegative. CDR3 amino acids: CASSLTGTGVYNEQFF. CDR3 in DNA: TGTGCCAGCAGTTTGACCGGGACAGGGGTTTACAATGAGCAGTTCTTC.